This T cell receptor (beta chain) appears in the sequencing data of a study of T cells in Graves' hyperthyroidism and ophthalmopathy. Diagnoses used clinical symptoms, serum thyroxine and TRAb, thyroid ultrasound and orbital computed tomography. The CDR3 sequence is 13 residues long. The germline gives CDR1 SGHRS, CDR2 YFSETQ. V lost 3 bases and J 5 bases, leaving 11 bases between the germline ends. Points from the study as a whole: Blood also contained most expanded thyroid clonotypes above 0.001. In simple terms, a model built on 13 V-J features told ophthalmopathy apart from stable hyperthyroidism. Ophthalmopathy was model-predicted a median around seven months pre-onset.

In regard to this clonotype: Its antigen remains unidentified.

RNA transcripts were the template for amplifying TCR beta CDR3 regions. HTBI primers were used for first-round RT-PCR of the TCR CDR3. TCRdb re-analysed the multiplex PCR reads in MiXCR, keeping a single row per CDR3 protein. The sample holds fewer than 650,000 distinct CDR3 sequences, over 35% seen once. Sequenced sample: peripheral blood or thyroid tissue (not recorded which). V is TRBV5-1 and J is TRBJ1-2; no reliable D call. The TCR was taken from an adult woman with Graves' disease, either hyperthyroidism or ophthalmopathy (not recorded which). The CDR3 sequence: CASSWIYGYGYTF. CDR3 DNA: TGCGCCAGCAGCTGGATCTACGGGTATGGCTACACCTTC.